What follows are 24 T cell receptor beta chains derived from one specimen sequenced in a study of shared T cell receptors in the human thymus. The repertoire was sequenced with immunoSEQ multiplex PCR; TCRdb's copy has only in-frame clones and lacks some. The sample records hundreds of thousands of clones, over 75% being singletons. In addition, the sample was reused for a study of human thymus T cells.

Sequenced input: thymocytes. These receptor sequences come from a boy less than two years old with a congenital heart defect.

CDR3 residues: CARRRASYNEQFF. DNA of the CDR3: TGTGCCCGAAGGAGGGCTTCCTACAATGAGCAGTTCTTC. The genes are TRBV25-1 and TRBJ2-1; tentatively, D is TRBD2 (6 bases). This CDR3 has 13 residues. With 11 bases removed from V and 1 base from J, the gap between germline ends came to 12 bases. Germline V gene data show CDR1 as MGHDK and CDR2 as SYGVNS.

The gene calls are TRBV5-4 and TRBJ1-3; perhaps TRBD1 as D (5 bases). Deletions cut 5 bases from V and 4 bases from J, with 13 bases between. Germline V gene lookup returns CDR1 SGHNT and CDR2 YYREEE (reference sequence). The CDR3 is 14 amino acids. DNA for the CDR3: TGTGCCAGCAGTGTTGGGACTCCCGGAAACACCATATATTTT. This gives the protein CASSVGTPGNTIYF. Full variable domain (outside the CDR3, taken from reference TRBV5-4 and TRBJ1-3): ETGVTQSPTHLIKTRGQQVTLRCSSQSGHNTVSWYQQALGQGPQFIFQYYREEENGRGNFPPRFSGLQFPNYSSELNVNALELDDSALYLCASSVGTPGNTIYFGEGSWLTVV.

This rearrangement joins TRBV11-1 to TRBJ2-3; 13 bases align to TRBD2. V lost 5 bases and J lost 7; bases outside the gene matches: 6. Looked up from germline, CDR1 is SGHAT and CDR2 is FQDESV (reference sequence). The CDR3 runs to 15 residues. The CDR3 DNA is TGTGCCAGCAGCCCGAGGACTAGCGGGAGTTATACGCAGTATTTT. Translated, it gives CASSPRTSGSYTQYF.

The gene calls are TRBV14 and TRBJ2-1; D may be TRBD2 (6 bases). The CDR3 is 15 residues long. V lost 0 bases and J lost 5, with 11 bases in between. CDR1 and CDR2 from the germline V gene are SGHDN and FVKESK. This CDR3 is CASSQEGGSHNEQFF. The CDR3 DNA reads TGTGCCAGCAGCCAAGAGGGGGGAAGCCACAATGAGCAGTTCTTC.

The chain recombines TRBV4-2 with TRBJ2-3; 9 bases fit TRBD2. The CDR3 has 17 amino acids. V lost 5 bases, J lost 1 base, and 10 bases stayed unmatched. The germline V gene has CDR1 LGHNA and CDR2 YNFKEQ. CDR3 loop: CASSGPEREVGTDTQYF. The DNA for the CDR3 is TGTGCCAGCAGCGGTCCTGAGCGGGAGGTTGGCACAGATACGCAGTATTTT.

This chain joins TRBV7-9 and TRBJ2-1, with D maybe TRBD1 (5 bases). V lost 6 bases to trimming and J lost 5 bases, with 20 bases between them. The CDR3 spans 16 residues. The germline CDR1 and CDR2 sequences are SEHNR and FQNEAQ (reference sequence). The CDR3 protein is CASRSRAPWSHNEQFF. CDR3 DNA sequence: TGTGCCAGCAGATCCAGGGCTCCCTGGTCCCACAATGAGCAGTTCTTC.

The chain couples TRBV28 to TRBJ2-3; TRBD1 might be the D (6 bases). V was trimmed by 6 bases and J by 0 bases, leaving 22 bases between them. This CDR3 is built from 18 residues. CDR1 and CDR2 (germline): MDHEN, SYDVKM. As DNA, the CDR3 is TGTGCCAGCAGACCACTGCCTCCCGGGACATATAGCACAGATACGCAGTATTTT. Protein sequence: CASRPLPPGTYSTDTQYF.

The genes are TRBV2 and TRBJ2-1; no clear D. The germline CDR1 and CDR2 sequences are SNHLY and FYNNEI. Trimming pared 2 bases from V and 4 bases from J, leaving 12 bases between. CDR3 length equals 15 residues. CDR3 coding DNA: TGTGCCAGCAGTGAAAGGCAGGAACCTTACAATGAGCAGTTCTTC. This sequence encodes CASSERQEPYNEQFF.

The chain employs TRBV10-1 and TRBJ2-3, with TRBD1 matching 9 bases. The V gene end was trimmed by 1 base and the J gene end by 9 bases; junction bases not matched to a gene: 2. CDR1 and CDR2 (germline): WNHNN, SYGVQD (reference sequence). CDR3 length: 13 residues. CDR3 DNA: TGCGCCAGCAGTGAGTTAGGGACAGGGACGCAGTATTTT. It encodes CASSELGTGTQYF.

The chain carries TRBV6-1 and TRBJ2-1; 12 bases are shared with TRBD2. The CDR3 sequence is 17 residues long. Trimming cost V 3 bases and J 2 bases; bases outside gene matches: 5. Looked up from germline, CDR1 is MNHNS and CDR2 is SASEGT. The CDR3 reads CASSDTASGRAYNEQFF. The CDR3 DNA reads TGTGCCAGCAGTGACACTGCTAGCGGGAGGGCCTACAATGAGCAGTTCTTC.

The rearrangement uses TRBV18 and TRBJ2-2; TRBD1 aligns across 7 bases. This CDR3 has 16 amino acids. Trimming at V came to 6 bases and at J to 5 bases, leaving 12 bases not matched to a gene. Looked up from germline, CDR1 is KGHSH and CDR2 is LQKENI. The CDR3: CASSEFSDRETGELFF. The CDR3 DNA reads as TGTGCCAGCTCCGAATTTTCCGACAGGGAGACCGGGGAGCTGTTTTTT.

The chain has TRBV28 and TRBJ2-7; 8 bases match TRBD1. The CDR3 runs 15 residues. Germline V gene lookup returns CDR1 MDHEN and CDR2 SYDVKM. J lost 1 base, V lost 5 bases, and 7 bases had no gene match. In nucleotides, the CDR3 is TGTGCCAGCAGTCCAATCCGGGACAGGTCCTACGAGCAGTACTTC. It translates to CASSPIRDRSYEQYF. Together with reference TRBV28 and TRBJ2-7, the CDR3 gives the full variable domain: DVKVTQSSRYLVKRTGEKVFLECVQDMDHENMFWYRQDPGLGLRLIYFSYDVKMKEKGDIPEGYSVSREKKERFSLILESASTNQTSMYLCASSPIRDRSYEQYFGPGTRLTVT.

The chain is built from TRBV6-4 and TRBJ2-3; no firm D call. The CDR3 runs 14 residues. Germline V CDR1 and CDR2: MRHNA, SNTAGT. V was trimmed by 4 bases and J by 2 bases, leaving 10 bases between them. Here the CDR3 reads CASSAGLHTDTQYF. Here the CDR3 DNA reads TGTGCCAGCAGTGCTGGGCTCCACACAGATACGCAGTATTTT.

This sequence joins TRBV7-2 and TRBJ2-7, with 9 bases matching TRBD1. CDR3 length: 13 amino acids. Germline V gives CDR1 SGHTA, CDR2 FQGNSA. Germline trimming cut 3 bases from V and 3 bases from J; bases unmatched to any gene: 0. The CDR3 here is CASSLDRGYEQYF. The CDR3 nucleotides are TGTGCCAGCAGCTTGGACAGGGGCTACGAGCAGTACTTC.

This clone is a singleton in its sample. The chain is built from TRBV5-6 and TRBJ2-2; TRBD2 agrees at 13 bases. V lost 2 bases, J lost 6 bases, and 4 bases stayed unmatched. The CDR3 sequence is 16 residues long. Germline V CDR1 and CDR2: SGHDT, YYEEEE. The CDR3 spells CASSFGLAGVSGELFF. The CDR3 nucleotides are TGTGCCAGCAGCTTTGGACTAGCGGGAGTCTCCGGGGAGCTGTTTTTT.

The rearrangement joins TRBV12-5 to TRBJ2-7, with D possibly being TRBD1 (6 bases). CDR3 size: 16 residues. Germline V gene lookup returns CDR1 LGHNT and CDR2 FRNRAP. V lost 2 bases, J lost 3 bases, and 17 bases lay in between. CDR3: CASGLCYGGPFYEQYF. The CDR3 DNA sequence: TGTGCTAGTGGTTTGTGTTATGGGGGCCCGTTCTACGAGCAGTACTTC.

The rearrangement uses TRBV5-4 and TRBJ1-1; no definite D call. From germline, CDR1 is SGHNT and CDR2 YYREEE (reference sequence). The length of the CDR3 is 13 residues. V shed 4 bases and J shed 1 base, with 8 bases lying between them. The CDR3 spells CASSQRGNTEAFF. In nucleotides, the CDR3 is TGTGCCAGCAGCCAACGGGGGAACACTGAAGCTTTCTTT.

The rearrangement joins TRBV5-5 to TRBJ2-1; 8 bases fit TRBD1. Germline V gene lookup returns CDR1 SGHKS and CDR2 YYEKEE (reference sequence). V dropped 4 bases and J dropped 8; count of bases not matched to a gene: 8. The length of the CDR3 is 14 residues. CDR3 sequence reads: CASSLPGGQDEQFF. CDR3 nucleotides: TGTGCCAGCAGCCTTCCAGGGGGCCAGGATGAGCAGTTCTTC.

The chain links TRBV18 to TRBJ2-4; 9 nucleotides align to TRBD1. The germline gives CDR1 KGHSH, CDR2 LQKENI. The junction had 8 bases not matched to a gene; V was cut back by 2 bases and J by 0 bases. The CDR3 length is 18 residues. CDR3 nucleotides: TGTGCCAGCTCACCAGGGACAGGGCCGGTTTTAGCCAAAAACATTCAGTACTTC. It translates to CASSPGTGPVLAKNIQYF.

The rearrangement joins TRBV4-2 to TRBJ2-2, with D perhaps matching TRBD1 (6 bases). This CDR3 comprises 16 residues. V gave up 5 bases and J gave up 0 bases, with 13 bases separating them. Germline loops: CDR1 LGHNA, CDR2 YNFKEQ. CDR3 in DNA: TGTGCCAGCAGCTGGCGCCGGACAGCGAACACCGGGGAGCTGTTTTTT. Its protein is CASSWRRTANTGELFF.

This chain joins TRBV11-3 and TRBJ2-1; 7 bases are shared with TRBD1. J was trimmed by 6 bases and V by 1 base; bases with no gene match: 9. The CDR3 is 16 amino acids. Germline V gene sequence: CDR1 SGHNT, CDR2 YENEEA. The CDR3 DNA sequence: TGTGCCAGCAGCTTAGGGGTACGGGACAGCTTCAATGAGCAGTTCTTC. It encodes CASSLGVRDSFNEQFF.

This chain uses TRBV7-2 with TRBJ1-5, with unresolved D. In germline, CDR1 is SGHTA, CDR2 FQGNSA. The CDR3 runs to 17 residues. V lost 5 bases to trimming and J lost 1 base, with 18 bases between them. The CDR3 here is CASSPRRGRRSNQPQHF. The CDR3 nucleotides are TGTGCCAGCAGCCCCCGACGAGGGAGGAGAAGCAATCAGCCCCAGCATTTT.

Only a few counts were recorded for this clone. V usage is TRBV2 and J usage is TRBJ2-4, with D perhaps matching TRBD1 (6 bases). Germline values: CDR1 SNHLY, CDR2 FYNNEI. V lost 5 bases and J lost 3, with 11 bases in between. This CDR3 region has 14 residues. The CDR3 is CASSPRGIKNIQYF. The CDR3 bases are TGTGCCAGCAGTCCCAGGGGTATCAAAAACATTCAGTACTTC.

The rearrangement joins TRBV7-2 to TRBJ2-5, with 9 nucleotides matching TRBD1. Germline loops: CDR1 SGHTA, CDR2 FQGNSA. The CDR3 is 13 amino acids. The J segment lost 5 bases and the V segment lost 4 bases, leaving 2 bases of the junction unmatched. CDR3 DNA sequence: TGTGCCAGCAGCTGGGACAGGGAGGAGACCCAGTACTTC. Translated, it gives CASSWDREETQYF. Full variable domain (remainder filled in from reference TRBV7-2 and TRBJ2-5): GAGVSQSPSNKVTEKGKDVELRCDPISGHTALYWYRQSLGQGLEFLIYFQGNSAPDKSGLPSDRFSAERTGGSVSTLTIQRTQQEDSAVYLCASSWDREETQYFGPGTRLLVL.